This T cell receptor (beta chain) was retrieved from a study of OX40 agonist ivuxolimab in advanced cancers. Overall study context: Ivuxolimab, an antibody acting as an agonist of OX40 (CD134), was used to treat patients. Anti-PD-1, anti-PD-L1 or anti-CTLA-4 therapy given earlier was allowed, and 40% had some. Whole-study findings and limits: At 0.1 to 3.0 mg/kg, clonal expansion of CD4+ and CD8+ blood T cells had occurred by week 6.

The method was immunoSEQ multiplex PCR; TCRdb's version includes in-frame clones alone and lacks a portion of them. The sample records about 74,000 clones, more than 70% being singletons. This clone occurred once. Its antigen is still unknown. The clonotype comes from an adult with an advanced solid tumor such as melanoma, head and neck, liver or kidney cancer. This specimen consisted of CD4+ or CD8+ T cells sorted from blood, obtained in a trial of the OX40 agonist ivuxolimab.

CDR3 coding DNA: TGTGCCAGCAGAGGACCCGGGGGTGAAGCTTTCTTT. Protein sequence: CASRGPGGEAFF. J is TRBJ1-1 and V is TRBV6-6; D possibly corresponds to TRBD1 (5 bases). The CDR3 consists of 12 residues. Trimming stripped 6 bases from V and 7 bases from J, with 12 bases between. CDR1 is MNHNY, CDR2 SVGAGI, per germline (reference sequence).